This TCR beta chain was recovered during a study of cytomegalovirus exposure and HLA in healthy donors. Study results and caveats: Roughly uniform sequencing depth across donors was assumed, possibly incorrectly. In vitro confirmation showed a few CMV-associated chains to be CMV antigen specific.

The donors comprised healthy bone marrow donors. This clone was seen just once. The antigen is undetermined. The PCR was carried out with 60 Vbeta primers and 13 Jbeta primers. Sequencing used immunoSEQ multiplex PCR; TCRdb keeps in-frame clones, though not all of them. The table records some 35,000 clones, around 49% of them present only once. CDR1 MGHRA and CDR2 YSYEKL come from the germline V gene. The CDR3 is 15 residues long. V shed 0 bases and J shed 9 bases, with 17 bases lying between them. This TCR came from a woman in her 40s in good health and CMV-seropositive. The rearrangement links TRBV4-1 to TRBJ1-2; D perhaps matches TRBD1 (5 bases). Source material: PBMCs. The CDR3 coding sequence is TGCGCCAGCAGCCAAGATGTCGACAGTAGGGTTCGCTACACCTTC. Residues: CASSQDVDSRVRYTF.